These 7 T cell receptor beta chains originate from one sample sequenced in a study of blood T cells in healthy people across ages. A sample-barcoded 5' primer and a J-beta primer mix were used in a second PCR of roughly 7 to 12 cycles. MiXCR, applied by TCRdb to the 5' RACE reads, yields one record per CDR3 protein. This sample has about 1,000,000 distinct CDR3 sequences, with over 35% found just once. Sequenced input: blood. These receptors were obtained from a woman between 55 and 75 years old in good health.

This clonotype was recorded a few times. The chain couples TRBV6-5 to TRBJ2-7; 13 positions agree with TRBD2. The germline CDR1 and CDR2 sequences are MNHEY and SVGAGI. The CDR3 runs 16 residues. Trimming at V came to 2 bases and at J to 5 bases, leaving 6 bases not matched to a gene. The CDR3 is CASSYTRTSGRHEQYF. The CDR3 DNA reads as TGTGCCAGCAGTTACACCCGGACTAGCGGGAGACACGAGCAGTACTTC.

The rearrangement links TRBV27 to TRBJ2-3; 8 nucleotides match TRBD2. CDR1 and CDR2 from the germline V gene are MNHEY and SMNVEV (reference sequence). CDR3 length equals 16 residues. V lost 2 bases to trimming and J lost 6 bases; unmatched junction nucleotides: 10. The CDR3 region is CASSLGLTGGPDTQYF. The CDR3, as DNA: TGTGCCAGCAGTTTAGGTCTGACGGGAGGGCCCGATACGCAGTATTTT.

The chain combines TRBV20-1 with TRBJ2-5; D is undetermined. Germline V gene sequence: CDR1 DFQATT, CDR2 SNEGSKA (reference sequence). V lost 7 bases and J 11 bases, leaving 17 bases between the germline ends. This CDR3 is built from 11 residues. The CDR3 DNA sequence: TGCAGTGGCGGCAACCACAATGAGCAGTACTTC. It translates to CSGGNHNEQYF.

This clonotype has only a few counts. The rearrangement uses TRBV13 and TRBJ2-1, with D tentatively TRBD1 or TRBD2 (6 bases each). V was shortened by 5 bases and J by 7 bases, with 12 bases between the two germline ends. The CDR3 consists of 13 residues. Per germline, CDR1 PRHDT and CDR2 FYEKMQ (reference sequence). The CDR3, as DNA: TGTGCCAGCAGCAATAGAGGGGGGAATGAGCAGTTCTTC. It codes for CASSNRGGNEQFF.

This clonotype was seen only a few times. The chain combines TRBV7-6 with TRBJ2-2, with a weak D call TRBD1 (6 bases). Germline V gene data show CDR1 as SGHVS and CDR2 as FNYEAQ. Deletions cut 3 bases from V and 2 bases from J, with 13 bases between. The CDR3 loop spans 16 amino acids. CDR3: CASSLESGTNTGELFF. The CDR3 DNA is TGTGCCAGCAGCTTGGAGTCCGGGACAAACACCGGGGAGCTGTTTTTT.

The CDR3 nucleotides read TGTGCCAGCAGCCAATGGGAATTGCAGTTCTTC. Translation: CASSQWELQFF. This sequence joins TRBV16 and TRBJ2-1; D not certain. Germline V lookup: CDR1 KGHSY, CDR2 FQNENV. The V and J ends lost 1 base and 12 bases respectively, with 7 bases between them. The CDR3 contains 11 residues. Drawing the rest from reference TRBV16 and TRBJ2-1, the complete variable domain is GEEVAQTPKHLVRGEGQKAKLYCAPIKGHSYVFWYQQVLKNEFKFLISFQNENVFDETGMPKERFSAKCLPNSPCSLEIQATKLEDSAVYFCASSQWELQFFGPGTRLTVL.

The CDR3 loop reads CASSVAGASTEAFF. The CDR3 region has the DNA TGTGCCAGCAGTGTCGCGGGGGCTTCCACTGAAGCTTTCTTT. The rearrangement joins TRBV6-1 to TRBJ1-1; D is perhaps TRBD1 (6 bases). This CDR3 comprises 14 residues. Germline values: CDR1 MNHNS, CDR2 SASEGT. Deletions cut 4 bases from V and 4 bases from J, with 13 bases between.